Below are 29 T cell receptor beta chains sequenced from a single sample in a study of shared clonotypes between healthy human individuals. TCRdb keeps only in-frame clones here, not all; method: immunoSEQ multiplex PCR. The table lists approximately 2,300,000 clones, around 90% of them singletons, with 0.3% to 0.45% in the top ten. Material for sequencing was naive CD4+ T cells from PBMCs. Subset given: CD45RA+ positively selected. The receptors derive from a man aged 18 to 35 in good health. Some clones in this sample may be carry-over from other donors' samples.

Concerning this clone itself: This specimen includes other DNA sequences encoding the same CDR3. V and J are TRBV11-2 and TRBJ2-7, with 12 bases aligning to TRBD2. Germline assignment: CDR1 SGHAT and CDR2 FQNNGV. The CDR3 runs 14 residues. V lost 4 bases to trimming and J lost 5 bases; unmatched junction nucleotides: 3. CDR3 protein: CASSSTSGSHEQYF. The CDR3 nucleotides are TGTGCCAGCAGCTCGACTAGCGGGAGTCACGAGCAGTACTTC.

This clone has a handful of counts. This chain links TRBV5-6 with TRBJ2-3; a weak D match, TRBD1 (5 bases). Germline assignment: CDR1 SGHDT and CDR2 YYEEEE. Trimming cost V 3 bases and J 0 bases, with 14 bases left between them. The CDR3 contains 16 residues. CDR3 sequence: CASSWGFAPSTDTQYF. The DNA of the CDR3 is TGTGCCAGCAGCTGGGGCTTCGCCCCTAGCACAGATACGCAGTATTTT.

This clone was seen only once. V gene TRBV6-6 combines with J gene TRBJ2-7; no clear D. Germline V CDR1 and CDR2: MNHNY, SVGAGI (reference sequence). The CDR3 has 16 amino acids. V lost 5 bases and J 3 bases, leaving 20 bases between the germline ends. The CDR3 DNA follows: TGTGCCAGCAGTCCTCCGGGCCAAGCAATTTTCTACGAGCAGTACTTC. Translated, it gives CASSPPGQAIFYEQYF.

To note about this clone: Possible read error: a much larger clone is one base away. In the same sample, other DNA sequences code for this CDR3. CDR3 sequence reads: CASSLSYNEQFF. The DNA of the CDR3 is TGTGCCAGCAGTCTATCCTACAATGAGCAGTTCTTC. This chain connects TRBV28 to TRBJ2-1; D uncertain. CDR1 and CDR2 (germline): MDHEN, SYDVKM. The CDR3 extends over 12 amino acids. With 5 bases removed from V and 1 base from J, the gap between germline ends came to 3 bases.

V gene TRBV28 combines with J gene TRBJ2-7; no clear D. Trimming removed 5 bases from V and 3 bases from J, with 14 bases in between. Germline values: CDR1 MDHEN, CDR2 SYDVKM. This CDR3 contains 14 residues. The CDR3 reads CASSPLVGIYEQYF. CDR3 DNA: TGTGCCAGCAGTCCCCTGGTGGGGATCTACGAGCAGTACTTC. The whole variable domain, filled in from reference TRBV28 and TRBJ2-7, reads DVKVTQSSRYLVKRTGEKVFLECVQDMDHENMFWYRQDPGLGLRLIYFSYDVKMKEKGDIPEGYSVSREKKERFSLILESASTNQTSMYLCASSPLVGIYEQYFGPGTRLTVT.

CDR3 sequence: CASKDPGYTEAFF. The CDR3 coding sequence is TGTGCCAGCAAAGACCCGGGTTACACTGAAGCTTTCTTT. The chain employs TRBV6-6 and TRBJ1-1; D unclear. V lost 7 bases and J lost 3, with 12 bases in between. Germline CDR1 MNHNY, CDR2 SVGAGI (reference sequence). This CDR3 is 13 amino acids long.

The chain combines TRBV5-1 with TRBJ2-3; D perhaps matches TRBD2 (5 bases). From germline, CDR1 is SGHRS and CDR2 YFSETQ. V was pared by 4 bases and J by 3 bases, with 15 bases between. The CDR3 consists of 15 residues. The CDR3: CASSVVLGDTDTQYF. The CDR3 DNA is TGCGCCAGCAGCGTGGTTCTGGGAGATACAGATACGCAGTATTTT.

Comment on this clone: Other DNA sequences of this sample code for an identical CDR3. Here the CDR3 DNA reads TGTGCCAGCAGCGGGAGCGGAAGCTCCTACAATGAGCAGTTCTTC. It yields the protein CASSGSGSSYNEQFF. The chain carries TRBV9 and TRBJ2-1, with D perhaps matching TRBD2 (5 bases). V was shortened by 3 bases and J by 0 bases, with 10 bases between the two germline ends. Germline V gene data show CDR1 as SGDLS and CDR2 as YYNGEE. The CDR3 has 15 residues.

This rearrangement joins TRBV5-1 to TRBJ2-3; TRBD2 matches at 7 bases. Germline-derived CDR1 and CDR2 are SGHRS and YFSETQ. This CDR3 region has 13 residues. The V segment lost 6 bases and the J segment 3 bases; nucleotides outside the gene matches: 4. The CDR3 DNA follows: TGCGCCAGCATGGGGGAGGGTACAGATACGCAGTATTTT. The encoded protein is CASMGEGTDTQYF.

The chain carries TRBV4-2 and TRBJ2-3, with D possibly called TRBD1 or TRBD2 (5 bases each). The V and J ends lost 1 base and 2 bases respectively, with 13 bases between them. CDR3 size: 16 residues. CDR1 is LGHNA and CDR2 is YNFKEQ in the germline V gene. The CDR3 nucleotides are TGTGCCAGCAGCCAAGGGCGACGAGGGACCACAGATACGCAGTATTTT. As protein: CASSQGRRGTTDTQYF.

V usage is TRBV2 and J usage is TRBJ2-1; 10 bases map to TRBD1. The CDR3 is 16 residues long. Looked up from germline, CDR1 is SNHLY and CDR2 is FYNNEI. V lost 5 bases to trimming and J lost 7 bases; unmatched junction nucleotides: 11. Here the CDR3 reads CASSIIDRGLGNEQFF. The CDR3 nucleotides read TGTGCCAGCAGTATCATCGACAGGGGGCTGGGGAATGAGCAGTTCTTC.

This chain joins TRBV19 and TRBJ2-7; 7 bases agree with TRBD1. This CDR3 has 15 amino acids. Germline values: CDR1 LNHDA, CDR2 SQIVND (reference sequence). V shed 6 bases, J shed 3 bases, and the junction held 11 bases outside the gene matches. The CDR3 DNA sequence: TGTGCCAGTAGAACAACCGGGACAGCCTTCTACGAGCAGTACTTC. Protein sequence: CASRTTGTAFYEQYF.

Comments on this clone: The same CDR3 arises from other DNA sequences in this sample as well. This sequence joins TRBV18 and TRBJ2-7; the D is unclear. Germline V lookup: CDR1 KGHSH, CDR2 LQKENI. This CDR3 region has 12 residues. Trimming took off 2 bases at V and 5 bases at J, with 7 bases between the two ends. The CDR3 nucleotides are TGTGCCAGCTCACCAGACCGAGACGAGCAGTACTTC. It encodes CASSPDRDEQYF. The full variable domain, with the rest looked up from reference TRBV18 and TRBJ2-7, is NAGVMQNPRHLVRRRGQEARLRCSPMKGHSHVYWYRQLPEEGLKFMVYLQKENIIDESGMPKERFSAEFPKEGPSILRIQQVVRGDSAAYFCASSPDRDEQYFGPGTRLTVT.

V gene TRBV4-1 combines with J gene TRBJ2-3, with D unresolved. The CDR3 spans 15 residues. The V gene's germline CDR1 is MGHRA and CDR2 YSYEKL. V gave up 1 base and J gave up 0 bases, with 8 bases separating them. CDR3 in amino acids: CASSQVQTSTDTQYF. The CDR3 nucleotides are TGCGCCAGCAGCCAAGTTCAGACTAGCACAGATACGCAGTATTTT.

The chain is built from TRBV5-5 and TRBJ1-2; TRBD1 aligns across 9 bases. The germline gives CDR1 SGHKS, CDR2 YYEKEE (reference sequence). The V gene end was trimmed by 2 bases and the J gene end by 8 bases; junction bases not matched to a gene: 7. This CDR3 contains 14 residues. CDR3 region: CASSFTTQGAGYTF. The CDR3 DNA is TGTGCCAGCAGCTTTACTACACAGGGGGCGGGCTACACCTTC. Supplemented by reference TRBV5-5 and TRBJ1-2, the full variable domain reads DAGVTQSPTHLIKTRGQQVTLRCSPISGHKSVSWYQQVLGQGPQFIFQYYEKEERGRGNFPDRFSARQFPNYSSELNVNALLLGDSALYLCASSFTTQGAGYTFGSGTRLTVV.

V is TRBV4-3 and J is TRBJ1-4, with D uncertain. V was pared by 4 bases and J by 5 bases, with 17 bases between. The CDR3 consists of 16 residues. CDR1 LGHNA and CDR2 YSLEER come from the germline V gene. CDR3 DNA: TGCGCCAGCAGCCGAACAGACCCTATCCGGAATGAAAAACTGTTTTTT. Residues: CASSRTDPIRNEKLFF.

Regarding this clone: The identical CDR3 is also encoded by other nucleotide sequences in the sample. This chain joins TRBV18 and TRBJ2-7; a weak D match, TRBD2 (6 bases). The CDR3 covers 11 residues. Germline loops: CDR1 KGHSH, CDR2 LQKENI. Trimming left V 6 bases short and J 6 bases short, with 9 bases between. The CDR3 spells CASSGGSEQYF. The CDR3 DNA reads TGTGCCAGCTCTGGAGGGTCCGAGCAGTACTTC.

This clone was observed a single time. Other DNA variants within this sample encode the same CDR3. The rearrangement links TRBV6-6 to TRBJ1-2; D might be TRBD1 (6 bases). The germline V gene encodes CDR1 MNHNY and CDR2 SVGAGI (reference sequence). The CDR3 totals 13 residues. V gave up 9 bases and J gave up 13 bases, with 24 bases separating them. This CDR3 is CASWEAWGPPSTF. The CDR3 DNA sequence: TGTGCCAGTTGGGAGGCATGGGGGCCCCCCAGCACCTTC.

The V gene is TRBV2, the J gene TRBJ1-2; a weak D match, TRBD1 (5 bases). This CDR3 spans 11 amino acids. Germline CDR1 SNHLY, CDR2 FYNNEI. V lost 8 bases and J 10 bases, leaving 14 bases between the germline ends. For the CDR3, the DNA is TGTGCCAGCGGGGGTGAGACCTACTACACCTTC. Translating gives CASGGETYYTF.

On this clone: This CDR3 is also generated by other DNA sequences in the sample. The rearrangement links TRBV18 to TRBJ2-5; TRBD1 might be the D (6 bases). Trimming pared 9 bases from V and 1 base from J, leaving 9 bases between. Germline V gene sequence: CDR1 KGHSH, CDR2 LQKENI. The CDR3 is made up of 12 amino acids. The CDR3 loop is CASSDSQETQYF. In nucleotides, the CDR3 is TGTGCCAGTTCGGACAGCCAAGAGACCCAGTACTTC.

Details on this clone: The sample carries other DNA sequences with the same CDR3. The chain joins TRBV15 to TRBJ2-1; maybe TRBD2 (5 bases). CDR1 and CDR2 (germline): LNHNV, YYDKDF (reference sequence). There are 15 residues in the CDR3. The ends were cut back, 0 bases at V and 0 bases at J, with 6 bases in the middle. The CDR3 region has the DNA TGTGCCACCAGCAGAGATACTAGCTCCTACAATGAGCAGTTCTTC. The encoded protein is CATSRDTSSYNEQFF.

The rearrangement links TRBV5-4 to TRBJ2-3, with a tentative D call TRBD1 (6 bases). V lost 1 base and J lost 5, with 17 bases in between. This CDR3 has 16 amino acids. CDR1 and CDR2 from the germline V gene are SGHNT and YYREEE (reference sequence). DNA of the CDR3: TGTGCCAGCAGCTTGAGTAGGTCCCAGGGGATAGATACGCAGTATTTT. Translation gives CASSLSRSQGIDTQYF.

The J gene is TRBJ2-7, the V gene TRBV19; possible D gene TRBD1, 5 bases. This CDR3 has 14 amino acids. Germline-derived CDR1 and CDR2 are LNHDA and SQIVND (reference sequence). V was trimmed by 6 bases and J by 0 bases, leaving 12 bases between them. The CDR3 DNA follows: TGTGCCAGTAGGAGCTGGCAGGGCTCCTACGAGCAGTACTTC. It is translated as CASRSWQGSYEQYF.

This chain joins TRBV27 and TRBJ2-3; tentative D call: TRBD2 (6 bases). This CDR3 comprises 16 residues. From germline, CDR1 is MNHEY and CDR2 SMNVEV (reference sequence). The V gene lost 4 bases and the J gene lost 5 bases, with 19 bases spanning the gap. The CDR3: CASSSVAGPSKDTQYF. In DNA form, the CDR3 reads TGTGCCAGCAGTTCCGTGGCGGGACCGTCGAAAGATACGCAGTATTTT.

The chain uses TRBV12-5 and TRBJ2-1, with unresolved D. In germline, CDR1 is LGHNT, CDR2 FRNRAP. Trimming stripped 1 base from V and 10 bases from J, with 5 bases between. The CDR3 spans 11 residues. CDR3 region: CASGLDSEQFF. CDR3 DNA: TGTGCTAGTGGTTTGGACTCCGAGCAGTTCTTC.

The chain recombines TRBV4-2 with TRBJ1-2; D may be TRBD1 (5 bases). The CDR3 covers 16 residues. Germline CDR1 is LGHNA and CDR2 is YNFKEQ. V dropped 4 bases and J dropped 0 bases, with 15 bases sitting between them. The CDR3 loop is CASSPRPRATNYGYTF. Written as DNA, the CDR3 is TGTGCCAGCAGCCCCCGCCCCAGGGCGACTAACTATGGCTACACCTTC.

The rearrangement links TRBV6-5 to TRBJ2-7, with D perhaps given as TRBD1 or TRBD2 (6 bases each). CDR3 length equals 15 residues. Germline V gene data show CDR1 as MNHEY and CDR2 as SVGAGI. The V gene lost 5 bases and the J gene lost 2 bases, with 16 bases spanning the gap. CDR3 nucleotide sequence: TGTGCCAGCAGTACGCCGGGGGCAGGTACCTACGAGCAGTACTTC. Its translation: CASSTPGAGTYEQYF.

This rearrangement joins TRBV28 to TRBJ1-1; D is perhaps TRBD1 (6 bases). The CDR3 totals 15 residues. Germline loops: CDR1 MDHEN, CDR2 SYDVKM. Trimming removed 6 bases at V and 3 bases at J, with 17 bases between. This CDR3 reads CASSLTGLGYTEAFF. For the CDR3, the DNA is TGTGCCAGCAGCTTAACAGGGCTTGGGTACACTGAAGCTTTCTTT.

The chain joins TRBV28 to TRBJ1-1; D is unresolved. V dropped 4 bases and J dropped 1 base, with 16 bases sitting between them. CDR3 size: 16 residues. The germline gives CDR1 MDHEN, CDR2 SYDVKM. The CDR3 spells CASSSPLTRWNTEAFF. As DNA, the CDR3 is TGTGCCAGCAGTTCCCCCCTAACAAGATGGAACACTGAAGCTTTCTTT.